The 9 T cell receptor beta chains below all came from one sample that was sequenced in a study of blood T cell repertoires in COVID-19 (TCRdb year 2020). The library relied on the immunoSEQ multiplex PCR assay. Drawn from immuneACCESS, this table holds only the in-frame rearrangements with V and J called that TCRdb kept. Clones are partly lost; checked studies trace under half to an unresolved V gene and leave the rest unexplained. A total of some 500,000 clones appear in this sample, approximately 90% of them only once. Clones ranked in the top ten supply 1.8% of the sample. Source material: PBMCs or T cells enriched from blood (not recorded which). The receptors here all came from a woman aged 40 to 55 who had recovered from COVID-19.

J is TRBJ1-1 and V is TRBV19, with D tentatively TRBD1 (6 bases). The CDR3 extends over 14 amino acids. Germline CDR1 reads LNHDA; CDR2 reads SQIVND (reference sequence). The V end lost 3 bases, the J end lost 1 base, and 9 bases lay between the germline ends. Written as DNA, the CDR3 is TGTGCCAGTAGTATGTGGGGACAGAACACTGAAGCTTTCTTT. Translated, it gives CASSMWGQNTEAFF.

The chain is built from TRBV6-9 and TRBJ2-7; unclear D gene. V shed 7 bases and J shed 2 bases, with 9 bases lying between them. Germline lookup yields CDR1 MNHGY and CDR2 SVAAGI. This CDR3 contains 12 residues. CDR3 sequence: CASKRSPYEQYF. The DNA for the CDR3 is TGTGCCAGCAAGAGGTCACCCTACGAGCAGTACTTC.

This chain connects TRBV27 to TRBJ2-1; the match to TRBD2 covers 7 bases. Unmatched junction bases numbered 6, after V lost 2 bases and J lost 2 bases. This CDR3 is 16 amino acids long. CDR1 and CDR2 from the germline V gene are MNHEY and SMNVEV (reference sequence). CDR3 coding DNA: TGTGCCAGCAGTTTAGCTCGCGGGAGTCCCTACAATGAGCAGTTCTTC. Residues: CASSLARGSPYNEQFF.

This clone was detected once. The chain uses TRBV5-4 and TRBJ2-7; D is possibly TRBD2 (6 bases). The V gene's germline CDR1 is SGHNT and CDR2 YYREEE (reference sequence). V was shortened by 3 bases and J by 0 bases, with 10 bases between the two germline ends. The CDR3 runs 14 residues. This chain's CDR3 is CASSSAGNSYEQYF. DNA of the CDR3: TGTGCCAGCAGCTCGGCGGGAAACTCCTACGAGCAGTACTTC.

The V gene is TRBV19, the J gene TRBJ1-6, with D maybe TRBD1 (6 bases). The V and J ends lost 7 bases and 4 bases respectively, with 11 bases between them. Germline assignment: CDR1 LNHDA and CDR2 SQIVND (reference sequence). The CDR3 covers 14 residues. In DNA, the CDR3 is TGTGCCAGTAATGAGGACAGATATAATTCACCCCTCCACTTT. This codes for CASNEDRYNSPLHF.

The chain recombines TRBV29-1 with TRBJ2-7; the match to TRBD1 covers 9 bases. Germline V CDR1 and CDR2: SQVTM, ANQGSEA. The CDR3 is 12 residues long. Unmatched junction bases numbered 2, after V lost 4 bases and J lost 4 bases. CDR3: CSVGDRVYEQYF. As DNA, the CDR3 is TGCAGCGTTGGGGACAGGGTTTACGAGCAGTACTTC.

This rearrangement joins TRBV10-2 to TRBJ2-1; TRBD2 aligns across 13 bases. This CDR3 has 19 residues. Germline CDR1 reads WSHSY; CDR2 reads SAAADI. V dropped 4 bases and J dropped 0; count of bases not matched to a gene: 9. DNA of the CDR3: TGCGCCAGCAGTGTCCTCGGGACTAGCGGGAAACGCTCCTACAATGAGCAGTTCTTC. Translation: CASSVLGTSGKRSYNEQFF.

The chain has TRBV7-2 and TRBJ1-1; a weak D match, TRBD1 (6 bases). The CDR3 has 14 residues. CDR1 and CDR2 from the germline V gene are SGHTA and FQGNSA. Trimming removed 9 bases from V and 1 base from J, with 15 bases in between. The CDR3 region is CASNIRGQNTEAFF. CDR3 bases: TGTGCCAGTAACATCAGGGGCCAGAACACTGAAGCTTTCTTT.

The chain carries TRBV29-1 and TRBJ1-2; 9 bases are a match to TRBD1. The CDR3 is made up of 16 amino acids. The germline gives CDR1 SQVTM, CDR2 ANQGSEA. The J segment lost 4 bases and the V segment lost 3 bases, leaving 12 bases of the junction unmatched. The CDR3 nucleotides are TGCAGCGTTGACGGGGGGGGACAGGGAGCCTCCTATGGCTACACCTTC. As protein: CSVDGGGQGASYGYTF.